Following are 9 T cell receptor beta chains from one sample sequenced in a study of T cell repertoires in cytomegalovirus infection. Each CDR3 protein gets one entry after TCRdb re-called the reads with MiXCR. The sample holds approximately 550,000 distinct CDR3 sequences; about 15% are singletons and the top ten take roughly a quarter. The specimen sequenced was CD8+ T cells from PBMCs. These receptors were obtained from a human donor in good health (CMV status not recorded). Some clones in this sample may be carry-over from other donors' samples.

This clonotype was counted once. This sequence joins TRBV27 and TRBJ1-1; D may be TRBD1 (5 bases). The CDR3 sequence is 15 residues long. CDR1 and CDR2 from the germline V gene are MNHEY and SMNVEV (reference sequence). The V gene lost 3 bases and the J gene lost 0 bases, with 11 bases spanning the gap. The CDR3: CASSLGVQMNTEAFF. The DNA of the CDR3 is TGTGCCAGCAGTTTGGGGGTCCAGATGAACACTGAAGCTTTCTTT.

The sample holds many counts of this clonotype. DNA for the CDR3: TGTGCCAGCAGTCCCCGGGTCAGCTCCTACGAGCAGTACTTC. Its protein is CASSPRVSSYEQYF. J is TRBJ2-7 and V is TRBV12-3 or TRBV12-4; D not resolved. Trimming cost V 5 bases and J 0 bases, with 11 bases left between them. The CDR3 totals 14 residues.

The J gene is TRBJ2-3, the V gene TRBV5-6; D unresolved. V dropped 0 bases and J dropped 2 bases, with 13 bases sitting between them. The CDR3 is 16 amino acids. Per the germline V gene, CDR1 is SGHDT and CDR2 is YYEEEE. Written as DNA, the CDR3 is TGTGCCAGCAGCTTGGGGGTGGGCGGACCCACAGATACGCAGTATTTT. It encodes CASSLGVGGPTDTQYF.

This chain uses TRBV5-4 with TRBJ2-5, with 12 bases identical to TRBD1. V trimming: 10 bases; J trimming: 4 bases; junction bases outside the gene matches: 14. This CDR3 has 16 residues. Germline V lookup: CDR1 SGHNT, CDR2 YYREEE (reference sequence). In DNA form, the CDR3 reads TGTGCCTCCTCCCGGGACAGGGGGCGAGCAGTAGAGACCCAGTACTTC. Protein sequence: CASSRDRGRAVETQYF.

V and J are TRBV9 and TRBJ1-2; D remains ambiguous. Germline-derived CDR1 and CDR2 are SGDLS and YYNGEE. V lost 4 bases and J lost 4, with 8 bases in between. The CDR3 length is 12 residues. The chain's CDR3 is CASSPPSYGYTF. In nucleotides, the CDR3 is TGTGCCAGCAGCCCCCCGAGCTATGGCTACACCTTC.

The chain is built from TRBV27 and TRBJ2-7, with D uncertain. V lost 1 base and J lost 0, with 10 bases in between. Per the germline V gene, CDR1 is MNHEY and CDR2 is SMNVEV (reference sequence). The CDR3 covers 15 residues. The DNA of the CDR3 is TGTGCCAGCAGTTTATTCGGGCAGAGCTCCTACGAGCAGTACTTC. Translating gives CASSLFGQSSYEQYF.

A remark on this clonotype: A much larger clone lies one base from this, so it may be a read error. The missing conserved phenylalanine or tryptophan at the end of this CDR3 makes a read error likely. The chain is built from TRBV27 and TRBJ2-5; D is undetermined. The germline V gene has CDR1 MNHEY and CDR2 SMNVEV (reference sequence). V was cut by 5 bases and J by 1 base, with 11 bases left in between. CDR3 length: 14 amino acids. The CDR3 here is CASSPWSAQETQYC. For the CDR3, the DNA is TGTGCCAGCAGTCCTTGGTCAGCCCAAGAGACCCAGTACTGC.

The table lists this clonotype with a few counts. The rearrangement links TRBV5-4 to TRBJ2-5; 9 nucleotides match TRBD1. CDR1 is SGHNT, CDR2 YYREEE, per germline (reference sequence). The CDR3 is 15 amino acids. V lost 3 bases to trimming and J lost 2 bases; unmatched junction nucleotides: 5. As DNA, the CDR3 is TGTGCCAGCAGCTATCGAGGGACAGGGCAAGAGACCCAGTACTTC. It encodes CASSYRGTGQETQYF.

V usage is TRBV20-1 and J usage is TRBJ1-5; 8 nucleotides line up with TRBD1. In germline, CDR1 is DFQATT, CDR2 SNEGSKA (reference sequence). V trimming: 1 base; J trimming: 3 bases; junction bases outside the gene matches: 5. The CDR3 has 15 residues. The CDR3 coding sequence is TGCAGTGCTAGAGCCCAGGGGGCGGTCAATCAGCCCCAGCATTTT. Encoded protein: CSARAQGAVNQPQHF.